The clone carrying this T cell receptor (beta chain) was seen a few times. What it recognizes is unknown. The data were obtained in a study of regulatory T cells in long-lasting Graves disease. Study summary: Antithyroid drugs had been taken under 3 months by newly diagnosed Graves' patients.

Overall study findings and caveats: The study found lower TCR diversity in persistent Graves' patients than in newly diagnosed ones.

Construction of the TCR beta libraries employed iRepertoire HTBI primers in conjunction with Arm-PCR of CDR3 regions. Via MiXCR, TCRdb re-called the multiplex PCR reads, giving one row per CDR3 protein. Among about 530,000 distinct CDR3 sequences listed, about 16% were seen once. Noted time point: newly diagnosed GD, antithyroid drugs for less than 3 months. Making the TCR library involved RNA that had been extracted from PBMCs. These records were also assigned to another study, of T cells in Graves' hyperthyroidism and ophthalmopathy. Per that study: Diagnoses were made from clinical symptoms, serum measures (thyroxine and TRAb), thyroid ultrasound and orbital computed tomography. Most clonotypes expanded in the thyroid (above 0.001) were also present in blood.

The source of this sequence is a woman in her forties or fifties with Graves disease. Specimen: peripheral blood mononuclear cells (PBMCs), collected at new diagnosis, from a patient treated with antithyroid drugs.

CDR3 sequence: CASRGQGMKYF. In nucleotides, the CDR3 is TGTGCCAGCAGGGGACAGGGGATGAAGTACTTC. J is TRBJ2-7 and V is TRBV2, with TRBD1 matching over 10 bases. In germline, CDR1 is SNHLY, CDR2 FYNNEI. J lost 11 bases, V lost 6 bases, and 4 bases had no gene match. The CDR3 runs 11 residues.